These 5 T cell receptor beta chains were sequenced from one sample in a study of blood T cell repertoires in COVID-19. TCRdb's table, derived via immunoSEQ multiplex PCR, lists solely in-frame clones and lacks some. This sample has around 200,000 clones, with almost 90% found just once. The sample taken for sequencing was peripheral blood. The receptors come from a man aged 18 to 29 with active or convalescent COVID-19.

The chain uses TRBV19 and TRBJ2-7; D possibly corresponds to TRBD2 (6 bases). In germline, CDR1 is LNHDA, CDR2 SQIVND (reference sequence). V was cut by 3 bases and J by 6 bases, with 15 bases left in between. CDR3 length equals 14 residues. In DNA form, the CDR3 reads TGTGCCAGTAGTATCGGAGGGAGCCCCTCCGAGCAGTACTTC. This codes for CASSIGGSPSEQYF. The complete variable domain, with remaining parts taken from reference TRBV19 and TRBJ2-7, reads DGGITQSPKYLFRKEGQNVTLSCEQNLNHDAMYWYRQDPGQGLRLIYYSQIVNDFQKGDIAEGYSVSREKKESFPLTVTSAQKNPTAFYLCASSIGGSPSEQYFGPGTRLTVT.

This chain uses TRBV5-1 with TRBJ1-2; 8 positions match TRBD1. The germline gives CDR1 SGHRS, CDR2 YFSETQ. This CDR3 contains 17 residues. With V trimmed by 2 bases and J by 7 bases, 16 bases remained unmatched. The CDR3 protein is CASSFSNRTGNLGGYTF. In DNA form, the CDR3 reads TGCGCCAGCAGCTTTTCAAATAGGACAGGGAATCTCGGTGGCTACACCTTC.

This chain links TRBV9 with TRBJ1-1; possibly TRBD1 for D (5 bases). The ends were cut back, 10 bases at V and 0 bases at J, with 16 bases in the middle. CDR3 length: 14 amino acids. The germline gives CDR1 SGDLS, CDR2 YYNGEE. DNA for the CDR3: TGTGCCTCCGCTCAGGGCACTATGAACACTGAAGCTTTCTTT. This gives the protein CASAQGTMNTEAFF. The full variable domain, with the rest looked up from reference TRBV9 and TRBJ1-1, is DSGVTQTPKHLITATGQRVTLRCSPRSGDLSVYWYQQSLDQGLQFLIQYYNGEERAKGNILERFSAQQFPDLHSELNLSSLELGDSALYFCASAQGTMNTEAFFGQGTRLTVV.

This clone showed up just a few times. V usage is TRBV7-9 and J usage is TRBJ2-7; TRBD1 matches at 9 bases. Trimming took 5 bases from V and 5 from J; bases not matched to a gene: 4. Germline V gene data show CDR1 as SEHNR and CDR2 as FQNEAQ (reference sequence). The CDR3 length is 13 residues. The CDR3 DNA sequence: TGTGCCAGCAGCAGCGACAGGGGGAACGAGCAGTACTTC. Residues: CASSSDRGNEQYF.

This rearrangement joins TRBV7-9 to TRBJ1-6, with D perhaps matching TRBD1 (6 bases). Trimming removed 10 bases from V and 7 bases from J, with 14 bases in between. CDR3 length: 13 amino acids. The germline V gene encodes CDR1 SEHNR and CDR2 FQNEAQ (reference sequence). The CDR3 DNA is TGTGCCACAGCGGGGGCAGGGAATTCACCCCTCCACTTT. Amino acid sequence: CATAGAGNSPLHF.